The 12 T cell receptor beta chains presented below share a single source sample, sequenced in a study of blood T cell repertoires in COVID-19. Measured with immunoSEQ multiplex PCR; TCRdb has only the in-frame clones, and not every one. The data hold approximately 140,000 clones, with more than 70% observed a single time. The sequencing sample was made of peripheral blood. The receptors stem from a human donor in a cohort sampled during active COVID-19.

J is TRBJ2-7 and V is TRBV7-2; D might be TRBD1 (6 bases). The CDR3 has 14 amino acids. The ends were cut back, 3 bases at V and 1 base at J, with 10 bases in the middle. CDR1 SGHTA and CDR2 FQGNSA come from the germline V gene. The CDR3 loop reads CASSFDTGSYEQYF. DNA of the CDR3: TGTGCCAGCAGCTTCGACACAGGGTCCTACGAGCAGTACTTC.

This chain joins TRBV30 and TRBJ2-1; 8 bases map to TRBD2. V lost 0 bases to trimming and J lost 0 bases; unmatched junction nucleotides: 7. Germline values: CDR1 GTSNPN, CDR2 SVGIG (reference sequence). This CDR3 region has 17 residues. In DNA, the CDR3 is TGTGCCTGGAGTGTTTATCCCGGGACTAGCTCCTACAATGAGCAGTTCTTC. This translates into CAWSVYPGTSSYNEQFF.

CDR3 sequence reads: CASSPRTSSRYEQYF. The CDR3 DNA follows: TGTGCCAGCAGTCCTCGGACTAGCTCCCGCTACGAGCAGTACTTC. J is TRBJ2-7 and V is TRBV28; 8 bases line up with TRBD2. The junction had 9 bases not matched to a gene; V was cut back by 5 bases and J by 3 bases. The CDR3 length is 15 residues. Germline loops: CDR1 MDHEN, CDR2 SYDVKM.

This rearrangement joins TRBV30 to TRBJ2-7; 7 bases fit TRBD1. This CDR3 has 13 residues. Germline lookup yields CDR1 GTSNPN and CDR2 SVGIG (reference sequence). V shed 6 bases, J shed 2 bases, and the junction held 7 bases outside the gene matches. CDR3 in amino acids: CACGTDLAYEQYF. The CDR3 DNA follows: TGTGCCTGCGGGACAGACCTAGCCTACGAGCAGTACTTC.

The chain couples TRBV13 to TRBJ2-7, with TRBD1 matching 7 bases. Germline assignment: CDR1 PRHDT and CDR2 FYEKMQ (reference sequence). V trimming: 5 bases; J trimming: 2 bases; junction bases outside the gene matches: 6. The CDR3 is 14 amino acids. CDR3 DNA: TGTGCCAGCAGCCCAGACAGGGACCCCTACGAGCAGTACTTC. Translation gives CASSPDRDPYEQYF. Variable domain in full (rest from reference TRBV13 and TRBJ2-7): AAGVIQSPRHLIKEKRETATLKCYPIPRHDTVYWYQQGPGQDPQFLISFYEKMQSDKGSIPDRFSAQQFSDYHSELNMSSLELGDSALYFCASSPDRDPYEQYFGPGTRLTVT.

The rearrangement joins TRBV28 to TRBJ1-2; D is unresolved. The germline CDR1 and CDR2 sequences are MDHEN and SYDVKM. With 4 bases removed from V and 6 bases from J, the gap between germline ends came to 15 bases. The CDR3 sequence is 14 residues long. The CDR3 loop reads CASSSPELHHGYTF. The CDR3 bases are TGTGCCAGCAGTTCCCCGGAGCTCCACCATGGCTACACCTTC.

The rearrangement uses TRBV19 and TRBJ2-6; a weak D match, TRBD2 (7 bases). Germline-derived CDR1 and CDR2 are LNHDA and SQIVND (reference sequence). The V end was cut by 9 bases, the J end by 0 bases, with 15 bases between. The CDR3 is made up of 16 amino acids. The CDR3: CASGGGSLSGANVLTF. The CDR3 DNA sequence: TGTGCCAGCGGGGGCGGGAGTCTCTCTGGGGCCAACGTCCTGACTTTC.

The genes are TRBV19 and TRBJ2-7; 7 positions agree with TRBD1. Germline trimming cut 3 bases from V and 3 bases from J; bases unmatched to any gene: 11. Germline CDR1 is LNHDA and CDR2 is SQIVND (reference sequence). This CDR3 comprises 16 residues. CDR3 amino acids: CASSIQGQVKIYEQYF. The DNA of the CDR3 is TGTGCCAGTAGTATCCAAGGACAGGTAAAAATCTACGAGCAGTACTTC.

This chain uses TRBV7-2 with TRBJ1-5, with 11 bases aligning to TRBD1. Germline V CDR1 and CDR2: SGHTA, FQGNSA. The junction had 8 bases not matched to a gene; V was cut back by 2 bases and J by 5 bases. The CDR3 runs 17 residues. DNA for the CDR3: TGTGCCAGCAGCTTAAAGGGAGGACAGGGGGCGTATCAGCCCCAGCATTTT. Its protein is CASSLKGGQGAYQPQHF.

The chain is built from TRBV7-3 and TRBJ2-5, with D possibly matching TRBD2 (5 bases). Germline V lookup: CDR1 SGHTA, CDR2 FQGTGA. CDR3 size: 14 residues. Trimming pared 2 bases from V and 4 bases from J, leaving 11 bases between. The CDR3 reads CASSLGLAVETQYF. CDR3 nucleotides: TGTGCCAGCAGCTTAGGACTCGCGGTAGAGACCCAGTACTTC. Combining the CDR3 with reference TRBV7-3 and TRBJ2-5 gives the whole variable domain GAGVSQTPSNKVTEKGKYVELRCDPISGHTALYWYRQSLGQGPEFLIYFQGTGAADDSGLPNDRFFAVRPEGSVSTLKIQRTERGDSAVYLCASSLGLAVETQYFGPGTRLLVL.

The chain links TRBV30 to TRBJ2-7, with D tentatively TRBD2 (6 bases). Germline V CDR1 and CDR2: GTSNPN, SVGIG (reference sequence). The CDR3 contains 11 residues. V lost 8 bases and J 3 bases, leaving 11 bases between the germline ends. CDR3 in amino acids: CAVGLLYEQYF. The CDR3 DNA follows: TGTGCCGTGGGACTCCTCTACGAGCAGTACTTC.

The table lists this clone with a count of one. The rearrangement joins TRBV4-1 to TRBJ2-7; 7 nucleotides line up with TRBD1. Germline CDR1 and CDR2: MGHRA and YSYEKL. The trim removed 1 base at V and 3 bases at J, leaving 0 bases unmatched. The length of the CDR3 is 13 residues. CDR3 DNA sequence: TGCGCCAGCAGCCAAGGGACAGGCTACGAGCAGTACTTC. Its translation: CASSQGTGYEQYF.